One sample yielded the 26 T cell receptor beta chains listed below, sequenced in a study of cytomegalovirus exposure and HLA in healthy donors. Researchers ran the PCR with 60 Vbeta and 13 Jbeta primers. The method was immunoSEQ multiplex PCR; TCRdb's version includes in-frame clones alone and lacks a portion of them. This sample carries 160,000 or so clones, 70% to 80% of them seen once, and the ten largest clones take over 1.3%. The sequencing input was PBMCs. All receptors come from a man in his sixties in good health and CMV-seronegative.

In this sample, this clone turned up once. The chain's CDR3 is CASSQALAGGPTYEQYF. The CDR3 DNA is TGCGCCAGCAGCCAAGCCCTAGCGGGAGGGCCGACCTACGAGCAGTACTTC. The rearrangement joins TRBV4-3 to TRBJ2-7, with 12 positions matching TRBD2. The CDR3 contains 17 residues. CDR1 and CDR2 (germline): LGHNA, YSLEER. The V segment lost 1 base and the J segment 2 bases; nucleotides outside the gene matches: 6.

The V gene is TRBV19, the J gene TRBJ1-5; D gene ambiguous. This CDR3 region has 15 residues. Germline assignment: CDR1 LNHDA and CDR2 SQIVND (reference sequence). V was pared by 0 bases and J by 9 bases, with 15 bases between. This chain's CDR3 is CASSIDREVGVPQHF. In DNA, the CDR3 is TGTGCCAGTAGTATAGATCGGGAGGTCGGGGTGCCCCAGCATTTT.

The chain employs TRBV6-6 and TRBJ2-5; D perhaps matches TRBD1 (6 bases). The J call may be in error: the DNA end matches TRBJ2-7 better. From germline, CDR1 is MNHNY and CDR2 SVGAGI (reference sequence). CDR3 size: 12 residues. This CDR3 is CASSIQGTEQYF. The CDR3 DNA is TGTGCCAGCAGCATACAGGGTACCGAGCAGTACTTC.

The chain carries TRBV5-8 and TRBJ2-7, with D tentatively TRBD2 (6 bases). V was pared by 4 bases and J by 4 bases, with 18 bases between. The CDR3 extends over 15 amino acids. Germline V gene data show CDR1 as SGHTS and CDR2 as YDEGEE. For the CDR3, the DNA is TGTGCCAGCAGCGGGGGACTTGCGGGGACTTACGAGCAGTACTTC. It specifies CASSGGLAGTYEQYF.

There are a few counts of this clone. A read error may account for a junction end that differs from germline. This chain links TRBV28 with TRBJ1-5; 9 bases line up with TRBD1. CDR3 length: 18 amino acids. In germline, CDR1 is MDHEN, CDR2 SYDVKM. CDR3 coding DNA: TGTGCCAGCAGTTTCATCCGGGACAGGGACGATAGCAATCGGCCCCAGCATTTT. Its protein is CASSFIRDRDDSNRPQHF.

The J gene is TRBJ1-2, the V gene TRBV6-4, with 9 positions matching TRBD1. Germline V CDR1 and CDR2: MRHNA, SNTAGT. The CDR3 consists of 14 residues. V lost 6 bases and J lost 4; bases outside the gene matches: 6. The CDR3 here is CASRPGQGFYGYTF. The DNA of the CDR3 is TGTGCCAGCAGACCGGGACAGGGCTTCTATGGCTACACCTTC.

This rearrangement joins TRBV6-6 to TRBJ1-2; D remains unclear. Trimming took 5 bases from V and 4 from J, leaving 8 bases between them. The germline V gene encodes CDR1 MNHNY and CDR2 SVGAGI (reference sequence). This CDR3 is built from 12 residues. The CDR3 DNA sequence: TGTGCCAGCAGTCTAGTGGGCTATGGCTACACCTTC. It codes for CASSLVGYGYTF.

V usage is TRBV6-5 and J usage is TRBJ1-5; 8 bases align to TRBD1. Germline CDR1 and CDR2: MNHEY and SVGAGI. The CDR3 length is 14 residues. Unmatched junction bases numbered 7, after V lost 5 bases and J lost 7 bases. The CDR3 region has the DNA TGTGCCAGCAGTGAGGACAGGGTAGTGCAGCCCCAGCATTTT. Encoded protein: CASSEDRVVQPQHF.

The V gene is TRBV6-4, the J gene TRBJ2-1, with 7 bases identical to TRBD1. This CDR3 has 15 residues. The ends lost 5 bases at V and 3 bases at J; junction bases unmatched: 7. Germline V lookup: CDR1 MRHNA, CDR2 SNTAGT. The CDR3: CASSTTGIGYNEQFF. Written as DNA, the CDR3 is TGTGCCAGCAGTACGACAGGGATCGGCTACAATGAGCAGTTCTTC.

V gene TRBV9 combines with J gene TRBJ1-2, with 7 positions matching TRBD1. From germline, CDR1 is SGDLS and CDR2 YYNGEE. The CDR3 is 16 amino acids. The V gene end was trimmed by 0 bases and the J gene end by 5 bases; junction bases not matched to a gene: 10. The CDR3 sequence: CASSVAGGQEGYGYTF. Written as DNA, the CDR3 is TGTGCCAGCAGCGTAGCCGGAGGACAGGAGGGGTATGGCTACACCTTC.

This chain joins TRBV11-2 and TRBJ2-7, with TRBD2 matching over 7 bases. V lost 6 bases and J lost 4; bases outside the gene matches: 12. Germline assignment: CDR1 SGHAT and CDR2 FQNNGV. The CDR3 consists of 15 residues. The CDR3 region has the DNA TGTGCCAGCAGGCGAACCGGGACTACTCAATACGAGCAGTACTTC. Translated: CASRRTGTTQYEQYF.

The V and J genes are TRBV9 and TRBJ1-3, with D unresolved. Germline lookup yields CDR1 SGDLS and CDR2 YYNGEE. Trimming pared 0 bases from V and 0 bases from J, leaving 10 bases between. The CDR3 loop spans 16 amino acids. The CDR3 DNA reads TGTGCCAGCAGCGTAGTCGGTCCGAACTCTGGAAACACCATATATTTT. Residues: CASSVVGPNSGNTIYF.

In this sample, this clone turned up once. Here the CDR3 DNA reads TGCGCCAGCAGCGTCGGTGGGACAAACTATGGCTACACCTTC. Translating it yields CASSVGGTNYGYTF. The V call is TRBV5-1, the J call TRBJ1-2; the D gene is possibly TRBD1 (6 bases). In germline, CDR1 is SGHRS, CDR2 YFSETQ. CDR3 length: 14 residues. V lost 4 bases to trimming and J lost 2 bases, with 12 bases between them.

CDR3 loop: CASSVVSGYFGTDTQYF. For the CDR3, the DNA is TGTGCCAGCAGCGTCGTTAGCGGTTACTTTGGCACAGATACGCAGTATTTT. The chain combines TRBV9 with TRBJ2-3; weak D call: TRBD2 (6 bases). This CDR3 contains 17 residues. The germline gives CDR1 SGDLS, CDR2 YYNGEE. The V end was cut by 2 bases, the J end by 1 base, with 17 bases between.

This chain links TRBV4-2 with TRBJ1-2, with D maybe TRBD1 (5 bases). Trimming stripped 6 bases from V and 8 bases from J, with 25 bases between. This CDR3 has 16 residues. The germline V gene encodes CDR1 LGHNA and CDR2 YNFKEQ. The CDR3 DNA sequence: TGTGCCAGCAGTCGAACGGGGAGGGACCCAACCCCCGGCTACACCTTC. Amino acids: CASSRTGRDPTPGYTF.

V and J are TRBV6-5 and TRBJ2-3; 7 bases fit TRBD1. This CDR3 region has 14 residues. The V and J ends lost 2 bases and 3 bases, in that order; junction bases with no gene match: 2. Germline-derived CDR1 and CDR2 are MNHEY and SVGAGI. The CDR3 region is CASSYGRGTDTQYF. In nucleotides, the CDR3 is TGTGCCAGCAGTTACGGCAGGGGGACAGATACGCAGTATTTT.

This sequence joins TRBV7-9 and TRBJ2-2; a possible D gene is TRBD1 (5 bases). Germline lookup yields CDR1 SEHNR and CDR2 FQNEAQ (reference sequence). Trimming left V 5 bases short and J 6 bases short, with 13 bases between. CDR3 length: 14 amino acids. In DNA, the CDR3 is TGTGCCAGCAGCCTCGTAGGGGCATCCGGGGAGCTGTTTTTT. This codes for CASSLVGASGELFF.

The chain uses TRBV2 and TRBJ2-5; D may be TRBD1 (5 bases). Trimming cost V 4 bases and J 1 base, with 13 bases left between them. The CDR3 has 15 residues. Germline V gives CDR1 SNHLY, CDR2 FYNNEI. CDR3 sequence: CASSALLGLQETQYF. CDR3 nucleotides: TGTGCCAGCAGTGCCCTCCTGGGGCTCCAAGAGACCCAGTACTTC.

The chain carries TRBV4-3 and TRBJ2-7, with a tentative D call TRBD2 (6 bases). The ends were cut back, 6 bases at V and 1 base at J, with 13 bases in the middle. Germline lookup yields CDR1 LGHNA and CDR2 YSLEER. CDR3 length: 14 amino acids. The DNA of the CDR3 is TGCGCCAGCAGTCCGTGGCGGGGTTCCTACGAGCAGTACTTC. This gives the protein CASSPWRGSYEQYF.

This clone was observed a single time. The chain is built from TRBV7-2 and TRBJ2-7; TRBD1 aligns across 9 bases. With V trimmed by 3 bases and J by 3 bases, 3 bases remained unmatched. Per germline, CDR1 SGHTA and CDR2 FQGNSA. The CDR3 has 14 amino acids. The CDR3 loop reads CASSLGQGFYEQYF. As DNA, the CDR3 is TGTGCCAGCAGCTTGGGACAGGGTTTCTACGAGCAGTACTTC.

Concerning this clone itself: The same CDR3 also results from other DNA sequences found in this sample. CDR3 in DNA: TGTGCCAGCAGCTTTTTGAGAGATACGCAGTATTTT. Translating gives CASSFLRDTQYF. The chain combines TRBV7-2 with TRBJ2-3, with D uncertain. Germline CDR1 and CDR2: SGHTA and FQGNSA. With 3 bases removed from V and 5 bases from J, the gap between germline ends came to 6 bases. CDR3 size: 12 residues. The full variable domain, rest sourced from reference TRBV7-2 and TRBJ2-3, is GAGVSQSPSNKVTEKGKDVELRCDPISGHTALYWYRQSLGQGLEFLIYFQGNSAPDKSGLPSDRFSAERTGGSVSTLTIQRTQQEDSAVYLCASSFLRDTQYFGPGTRLTVL.

The chain combines TRBV19 with TRBJ2-7; 8 positions match TRBD2. CDR1 and CDR2 from the germline V gene are LNHDA and SQIVND (reference sequence). Trimming at V came to 9 bases and at J to 2 bases, leaving 3 bases not matched to a gene. The CDR3 spans 12 residues. The DNA for the CDR3 is TGTGCCAGCGGGAGGGGGGCCTACGAGCAGTACTTC. This gives the protein CASGRGAYEQYF.

This sequence joins TRBV28 and TRBJ2-5; 7 bases line up with TRBD2. Per the germline V gene, CDR1 is MDHEN and CDR2 is SYDVKM. The V gene end was trimmed by 3 bases and the J gene end by 1 base; junction bases not matched to a gene: 2. This CDR3 region has 14 residues. The CDR3 bases are TGTGCCAGCAGTTTGGGGGGGGTCCAAGAGACCCAGTACTTC. Translated, it gives CASSLGGVQETQYF.

V and J are TRBV9 and TRBJ1-2; 7 nucleotides align to TRBD1. This CDR3 has 15 residues. The V and J ends lost 3 bases and 4 bases, in that order; junction bases with no gene match: 9. Germline CDR1 SGDLS, CDR2 YYNGEE. The DNA for the CDR3 is TGTGCCAGCAGCGCAAGTGGGGACAGCCCCTATGGCTACACCTTC. Its protein product is CASSASGDSPYGYTF. Variable domain in full (rest from reference TRBV9 and TRBJ1-2): DSGVTQTPKHLITATGQRVTLRCSPRSGDLSVYWYQQSLDQGLQFLIQYYNGEERAKGNILERFSAQQFPDLHSELNLSSLELGDSALYFCASSASGDSPYGYTFGSGTRLTVV.

J is TRBJ2-5 and V is TRBV9; the D gene is possibly TRBD1 (7 bases). CDR1 and CDR2 from the germline V gene are SGDLS and YYNGEE. The CDR3 extends over 14 amino acids. V shed 0 bases and J shed 5 bases, with 11 bases lying between them. CDR3 sequence: CASSVGQGGETQYF. Written as DNA, the CDR3 is TGTGCCAGCAGCGTAGGACAGGGAGGCGAGACCCAGTACTTC.

This clone was found once. The rearrangement uses TRBV11-2 and TRBJ2-5; TRBD2 agrees at 8 bases. From germline, CDR1 is SGHAT and CDR2 FQNNGV. The CDR3 has 16 residues. V was clipped by 5 bases and J by 1 base; unmatched bases: 9. The CDR3 loop reads CASSPNSGTLQETQYF. CDR3 nucleotide sequence: TGTGCCAGCAGCCCCAATAGCGGGACCCTCCAAGAGACCCAGTACTTC.